This T cell receptor beta chain was obtained from a study of blood T cell repertoires in COVID-19. Background on the study: Italy, Spain and the United States were the sources of the convalescent and acute COVID-19 samples. Sources were T cells, B-cell-depleted T cells, or PBMCs; the material itself was cDNA or gDNA.

The CDR3 contains 15 residues. Germline V gene data show CDR1 as SGHRS and CDR2 as YFSETQ. J was trimmed by 4 bases and V by 5 bases; bases with no gene match: 10. Method: immunoSEQ multiplex PCR; TCRdb's copy keeps in-frame clones and lacks some. The table has 200,000 to 300,000 clones, 90% seen once; the top ten hold 3.7%. The receptor was derived from a woman aged 40 to 50 with acute or convalescent COVID-19. Sequenced input: peripheral blood. The rearrangement joins TRBV5-1 to TRBJ2-5, with 8 bases lining up with TRBD1. The CDR3 loop is CASSRGAGGAETQYF. As DNA, the CDR3 is TGCGCCAGCAGTAGAGGCGCAGGGGGCGCAGAGACCCAGTACTTC.